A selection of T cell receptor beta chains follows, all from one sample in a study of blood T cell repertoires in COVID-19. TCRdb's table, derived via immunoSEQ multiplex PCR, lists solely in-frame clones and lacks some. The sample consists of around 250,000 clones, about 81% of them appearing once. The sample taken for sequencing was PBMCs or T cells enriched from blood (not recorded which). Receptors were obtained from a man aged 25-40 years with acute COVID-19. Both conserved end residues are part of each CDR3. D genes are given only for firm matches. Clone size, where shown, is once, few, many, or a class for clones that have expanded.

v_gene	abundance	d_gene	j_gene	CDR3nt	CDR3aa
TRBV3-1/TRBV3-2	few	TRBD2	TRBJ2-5	TGTGCCAGCAGCCAAGAATCGGGGGGTGAGACCCAGTACTTC	CASSQESGGETQYF
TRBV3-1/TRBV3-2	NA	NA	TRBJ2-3	TGTGCCAGCAGCCAAGGTTGGAGCGAGTCAACCCGGAAGGATACGCAGTATTTT	CASSQGWSESTRKDTQYF
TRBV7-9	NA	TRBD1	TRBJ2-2	TGTGCCAGCAGCACGACCGGGACAGGGAACACCGGGGAGCTGTTTTTT	CASSTTGTGNTGELFF
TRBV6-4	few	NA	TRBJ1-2	TGTGCCAGCAGTGACTCCTTTGGAGTCTATGGCTACACCTTC	CASSDSFGVYGYTF
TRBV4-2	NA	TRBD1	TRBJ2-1	TGTGCCAGCAGCCAAGAACACCAGGGGGCGGATGAGCAGTTCTTC	CASSQEHQGADEQFF
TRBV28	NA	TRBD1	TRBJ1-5	TGTGCCAGCAGATCCACAGGGGGCGCAGATCAGCCCCAGCATTTT	CASRSTGGADQPQHF
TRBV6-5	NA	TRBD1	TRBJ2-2	TGTGCCAGCAGGGGACAGGGGGCAACCGGGGAGCTGTTTTTT	CASRGQGATGELFF
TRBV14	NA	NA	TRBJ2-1	TGTGCCAGCAGCGAACAGGTTTTTCTGTTCTTC	CASSEQVFLFF
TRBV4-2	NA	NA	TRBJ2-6	TGTGCCAGCAGCCAAGTTGGCGGGGCCCGTAATAGAGGGGCCAACGTCCTGACTTTC	CASSQVGGARNRGANVLTF
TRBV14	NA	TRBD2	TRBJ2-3	TGTGCCAGCAGCCAAGTCCGACGACTAGCGGGGGGCCAAGGAGATACGCAGTATTTT	CASSQVRRLAGGQGDTQYF
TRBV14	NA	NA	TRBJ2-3	TGTGCCAGCAGCCAACACTTACCGAAAAGCACAGATACGCAGTATTTT	CASSQHLPKSTDTQYF
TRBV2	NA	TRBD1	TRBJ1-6	TGTGCCAGCAGTGCGGGACAGGGGGCCCGAACCCTCCACTTT	CASSAGQGARTLHF
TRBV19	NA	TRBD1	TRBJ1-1	TGTGCCAGTAAAGACAGGGAGAGAAACACTGAAGCTTTCTTT	CASKDRERNTEAFF
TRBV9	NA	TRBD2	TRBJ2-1	TGTGCCAGCAGCGTAGCGGAGGCAGGGAGGGTGCAGTTCTTC	CASSVAEAGRVQFF
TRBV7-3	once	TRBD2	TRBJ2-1	TGTGCCAGCAGCCTACTAGCGGGAGGGTACAATGAGCAGTTCTTC	CASSLLAGGYNEQFF
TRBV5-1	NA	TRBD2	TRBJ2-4	TGCGCCAGCAGCTTGTTAGCGGGAGCGATAGCCAAAAACATTCAGTACTTC	CASSLLAGAIAKNIQYF
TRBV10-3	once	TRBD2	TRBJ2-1	TGTGCCATCAGTGAGCTGGGTTCGGGGGGGTCCAATGAGCAGTTCTTC	CAISELGSGGSNEQFF
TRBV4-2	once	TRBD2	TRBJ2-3	TGTGCCAGCAGCCTCTCAGGGGGCTTGGGACTAGCGGGAGCAGATACGCAGTATTTT	CASSLSGGLGLAGADTQYF
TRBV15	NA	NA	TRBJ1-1	TGTGCCACCAGCAGATACAGGGCGGACACTGAAGCTTTCTTT	CATSRYRADTEAFF
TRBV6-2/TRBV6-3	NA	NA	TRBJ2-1	TGTGCCAGCAGTTTCCTTCCCAATGAGCAGTTCTTC	CASSFLPNEQFF
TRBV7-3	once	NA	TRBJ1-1	TGTGCCAGCAGCTTAAAAGTCGGACATGAAGCTTTCTTT	CASSLKVGHEAFF
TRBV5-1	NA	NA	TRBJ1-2	TGTGCCAGCAGCTTTAAAGACAGGAGTTCCCGCTACACCTTC	CASSFKDRSSRYTF
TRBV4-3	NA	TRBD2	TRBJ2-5	TGCGCCAGCAGCCCGATCAGCGGGGGGGGAGCAGAGACCCAGTACTTC	CASSPISGGGAETQYF
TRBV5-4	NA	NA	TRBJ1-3	TGTGCCAGCAGCTTCGACACAAGCTCTGGAAACACCATATATTTT	CASSFDTSSGNTIYF
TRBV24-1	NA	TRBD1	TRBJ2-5	TGTGCCACCAGTGATCACCGGGGACAGGGGGTGGGTGAGACCCAGTACTTC	CATSDHRGQGVGETQYF
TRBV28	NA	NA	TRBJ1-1	TGTGCCAGCGGCCCGAACACTGAAGCTTTCTTT	CASGPNTEAFF
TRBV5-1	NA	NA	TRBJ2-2	TGCGCCAGCAGCCTAGGACAAGGCCCAAGCACCGGGGAGCTGTTTTTT	CASSLGQGPSTGELFF
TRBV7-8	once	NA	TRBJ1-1	TGTGCCAGCAGCTTAGAACGAGACACTGAAGCTTTCTTT	CASSLERDTEAFF
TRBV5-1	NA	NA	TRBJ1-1	TGCGCCAGCAGCCTATCCGGGAAGATGAACACTGAAGCTTTCTTT	CASSLSGKMNTEAFF
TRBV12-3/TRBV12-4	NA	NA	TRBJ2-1	TGTGCCAGCAGCCCCGGAGGGAACAATGAGCAGTTCTTC	CASSPGGNNEQFF
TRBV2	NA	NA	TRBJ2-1	TGTGCCAGCACTCTCGAAGGGGATGAGCAGTTCTTC	CASTLEGDEQFF
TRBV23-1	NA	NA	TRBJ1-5	TGCGCCAGCAGTCACCGGTCGGAGAGTAGCAATCAGCCCCAGCATTTT	CASSHRSESSNQPQHF
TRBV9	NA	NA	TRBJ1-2	TGTGCCAGCAGCGTAGCTCAGGGCCACTACACCTTC	CASSVAQGHYTF
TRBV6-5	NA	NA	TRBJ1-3	TGTGCCAGCAGTTACTCGACGCGGTCTCACAACACCATATATTTT	CASSYSTRSHNTIYF
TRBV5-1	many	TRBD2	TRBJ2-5	TGCGCCAGCAGCTTTGAGCGGGGGATAGGGGAGACCCAGTACTTC	CASSFERGIGETQYF
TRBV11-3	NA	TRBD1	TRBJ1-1	TGTGCCAGCCTACTCCTGGGGGGACAGTCGAACACTGAAGCTTTCTTT	CASLLLGGQSNTEAFF
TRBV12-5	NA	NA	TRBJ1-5	TGTGCTAGTGGTGCCCTATGGCCCCAGCATTTT	CASGALWPQHF
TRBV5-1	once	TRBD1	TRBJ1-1	TGCGCCAGCAGCTTGGCGGGGACAGTGAACACTGAAGCTTTCTTT	CASSLAGTVNTEAFF
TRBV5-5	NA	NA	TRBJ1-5	TGTGCCAGCAGCTTGTCACGGGGGGCTTTTGAGCCCCAGCATTTT	CASSLSRGAFEPQHF
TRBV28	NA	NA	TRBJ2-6	TGTGCCAGCAGTCGCAGGGTTACTGGGGCCAACGTCCTGACTTTC	CASSRRVTGANVLTF
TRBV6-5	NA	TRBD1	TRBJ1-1	TGTGCCAGCAGAGAGACAGGGTTTAAAGCTGAAGCTTTCTTT	CASRETGFKAEAFF
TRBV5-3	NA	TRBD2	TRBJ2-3	TGTGCCAGAAGCCCGACAGAAGTACTAGCGTTCACGGATACGCAGTATTTT	CARSPTEVLAFTDTQYF
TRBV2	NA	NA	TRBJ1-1	TGTGCCAGCAGTCCCCCTTCGGTGGTAGCCGCCCTAGCTTTCTTT	CASSPPSVVAALAFF
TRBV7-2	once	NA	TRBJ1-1	TGTGCCAGCAGCCCAAAGGGGGGGCCGAGCACTGAAGCTTTCTTT	CASSPKGGPSTEAFF
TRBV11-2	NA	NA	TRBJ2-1	TGTGCCAGCCGACGAGGGACGGGGGTTTACAATGAGCAGTTCTTC	CASRRGTGVYNEQFF
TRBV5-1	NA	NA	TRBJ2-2	TGCGCCAGCAGCTTAGGACAGAACACCGGGGAGCTGTTTTTT	CASSLGQNTGELFF
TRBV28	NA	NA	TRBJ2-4	TGTGCCAGCAGCCCCCCCCGCGGGGGCGGGAAAAACATTCAGTACTTC	CASSPPRGGGKNIQYF
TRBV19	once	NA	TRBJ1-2	TGTGCCAGTAAAATGGGTCCAGGCACCAACTATGGCTACACCTTC	CASKMGPGTNYGYTF